Below, one TCR beta chain is given with its context. What it binds is unknown. Profiling relied on immunoSEQ multiplex PCR, and the TCRdb table lists in-frame clones only, not all of them. Here the sample spans under 45,000 clones, approximately 89% being singletons. This entry comes from a study of T cells in tuberculosis. About the research overall: CD1B tetramers identified T cells specific for mycobacterial lipid GMM. This South African cohort compared adolescents with or without latent tuberculosis against adults with active tuberculosis. Broader study findings: Active tuberculosis patients had shorter CDR3-alpha; the beta difference was nonsignificant.

Time point denoted: new active TB diagnosis, blood taken before or within 7 days of starting treatment. Germline assignment: CDR1 SGHRS and CDR2 YFSETQ. V gave up 1 base and J gave up 4 bases, with 14 bases separating them. This CDR3 has 15 amino acids. The sequence was obtained from an adult with tuberculosis. The chain recombines TRBV5-1 with TRBJ1-2, with D tentatively TRBD1 (6 bases). The material was PBMCs, obtained at tuberculosis diagnosis. The CDR3 sequence: CASSLSPGARYGYTF. The CDR3 DNA is TGCGCCAGCAGCTTGTCTCCAGGGGCCCGCTATGGCTACACCTTC. The full variable domain, in which reference TRBV5-1 and TRBJ1-2 provide the parts outside the CDR3, is KAGVTQTPRYLIKTRGQQVTLSCSPISGHRSVSWYQQTPGQGLQFLFEYFSETQRNKGNFPGRFSGRQFSNSRSEMNVSTLELGDSALYLCASSLSPGARYGYTFGSGTRLTVV.